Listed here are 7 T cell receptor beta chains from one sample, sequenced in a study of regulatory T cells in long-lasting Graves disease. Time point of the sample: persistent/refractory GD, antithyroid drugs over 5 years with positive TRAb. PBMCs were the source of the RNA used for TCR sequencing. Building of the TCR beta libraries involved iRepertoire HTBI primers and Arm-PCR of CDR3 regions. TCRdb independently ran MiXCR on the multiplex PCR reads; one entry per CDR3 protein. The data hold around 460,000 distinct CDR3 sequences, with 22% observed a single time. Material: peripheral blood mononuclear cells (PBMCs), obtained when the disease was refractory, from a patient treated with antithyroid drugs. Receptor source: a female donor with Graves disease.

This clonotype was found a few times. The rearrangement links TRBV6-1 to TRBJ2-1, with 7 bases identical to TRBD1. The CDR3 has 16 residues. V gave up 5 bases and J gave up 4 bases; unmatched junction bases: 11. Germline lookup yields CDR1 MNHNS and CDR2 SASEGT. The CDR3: CASSPDREPLYNEQFF. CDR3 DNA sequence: TGTGCCAGCAGTCCAGACAGGGAACCTCTGTACAATGAGCAGTTCTTC.

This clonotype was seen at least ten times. CDR3 nucleotide sequence: TGTGCCAGCAGTTTTACCGACAGTGATAGCAATCAGCCCCAGCATTTT. Translated, it gives CASSFTDSDSNQPQHF. The chain links TRBV28 to TRBJ1-5; D is possibly TRBD1 (5 bases). V dropped 3 bases and J dropped 0 bases, with 12 bases sitting between them. The CDR3 is 16 residues long. Germline assignment: CDR1 MDHEN and CDR2 SYDVKM.

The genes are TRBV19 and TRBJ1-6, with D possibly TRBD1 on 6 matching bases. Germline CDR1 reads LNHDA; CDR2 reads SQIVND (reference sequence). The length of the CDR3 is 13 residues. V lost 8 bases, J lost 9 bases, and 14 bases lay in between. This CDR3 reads CASGSTGLSPLHF. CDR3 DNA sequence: TGTGCCAGTGGAAGTACAGGGCTTTCACCCCTCCACTTT.

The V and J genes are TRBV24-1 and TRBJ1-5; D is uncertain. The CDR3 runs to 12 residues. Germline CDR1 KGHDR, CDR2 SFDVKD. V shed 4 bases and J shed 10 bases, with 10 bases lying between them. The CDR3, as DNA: TGTGCCACCAGTGACTCTGGTAAACCCCAGCATTTT. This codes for CATSDSGKPQHF.

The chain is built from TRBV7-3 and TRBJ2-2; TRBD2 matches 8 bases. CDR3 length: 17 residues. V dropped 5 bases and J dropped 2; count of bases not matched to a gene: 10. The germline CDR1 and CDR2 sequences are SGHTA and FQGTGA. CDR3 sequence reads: CASSPGGGRSNTGELFF. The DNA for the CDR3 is TGTGCCAGCAGCCCGGGGGGCGGGAGGTCTAACACCGGGGAGCTGTTTTTT.

CDR3 sequence: CSASPLAGGAVEQYF. CDR3 nucleotides: TGCAGTGCTAGCCCCCTGGCAGGCGGGGCGGTAGAGCAGTACTTC. J is TRBJ2-7 and V is TRBV20-1; a weak D match, TRBD2 (6 bases). This CDR3 is 15 amino acids long. Trimming shortened V by 3 bases and J by 7 bases, and 22 bases separated the two germline ends. Germline V gene lookup returns CDR1 DFQATT and CDR2 SNEGSKA (reference sequence).

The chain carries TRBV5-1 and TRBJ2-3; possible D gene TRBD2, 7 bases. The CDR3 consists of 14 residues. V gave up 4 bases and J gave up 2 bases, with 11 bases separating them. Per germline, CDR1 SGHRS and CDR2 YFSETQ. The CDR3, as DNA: TGCGCCAGCAGCGGGGGGGGCCTCACAGATACGCAGTATTTT. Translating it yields CASSGGGLTDTQYF.